This entry concerns a single T cell receptor beta chain. The antigen remains unidentified. The data were obtained in a study of T cell responses to AZD1222 COVID-19 vaccine. The protocol was immunoSEQ multiplex PCR, while the TCRdb copy is restricted to in-frame clones and leaves out a portion. This table holds roughly 100,000 clones, 90% found once. The germline gives CDR1 LGHDT, CDR2 YNNKEL (reference sequence). Trimming took 4 bases from V and 0 from J, leaving 9 bases between them. CDR3 length: 15 amino acids. Findings and limits, study-wide: Baseline serostatus was positive in only a handful of AZD1222 recipients. Breadth and depth of Spike-specific TCRs rose after two AZD1222 doses. Within unmutated variant regions lay the reported targets of nearly half of spike-specific TCRs. The study found vaccine-associated CD4 TCRs spanning spike, dominant at 160-218 and 743-854.

This clonotype was obtained from an adult in good health. The rearrangement joins TRBV3-1 (or the pseudogene TRBV3-2) to TRBJ2-2, with D uncertain. The starting material was peripheral blood, obtained on day 0 of AZD1222 vaccination. CDR3 nucleotides: TGTGCCAGCAGCCGGACCCTCGCGAACACCGGGGAGCTGTTTTTT. It encodes CASSRTLANTGELFF.